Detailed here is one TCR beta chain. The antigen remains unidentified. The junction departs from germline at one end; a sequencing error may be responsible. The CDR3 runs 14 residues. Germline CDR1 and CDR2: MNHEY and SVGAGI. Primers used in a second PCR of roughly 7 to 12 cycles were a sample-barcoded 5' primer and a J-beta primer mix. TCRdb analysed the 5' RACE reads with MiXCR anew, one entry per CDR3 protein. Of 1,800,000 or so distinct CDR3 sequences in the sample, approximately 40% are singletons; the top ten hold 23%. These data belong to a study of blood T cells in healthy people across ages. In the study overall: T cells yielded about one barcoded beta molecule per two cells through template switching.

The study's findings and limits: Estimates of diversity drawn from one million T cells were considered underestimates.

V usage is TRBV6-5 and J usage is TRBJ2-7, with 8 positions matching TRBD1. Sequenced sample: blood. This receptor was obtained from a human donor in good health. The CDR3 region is CTSSYSDRDYEQYF. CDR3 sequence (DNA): TGTACCAGCAGTTACTCGGACAGGGACTACGAGCAGTACTTC.